The 29 T cell receptor beta chains below were found in one sample sequenced in a study of a mutant IDH1 vaccine in newly diagnosed glioma. Time point: week 11, during vaccination. Mutant IDH1 20-mer peptide, at 300 ug, made up each vaccine dose, with topical imiquimod. What these receptors recognize is not known. Repertoires were generated with immunoSEQ multiplex PCR, while TCRdb's copy carries only in-frame clones and drops some. The repertoire includes around 31,000 clones, roughly 89% of them detected once, and around 20% sits in the top ten. Sample: PBMCs, taken from a glioma patient whose treatment included an IDH1 peptide vaccine. These TCRs come from a young man with glioma.

This chain joins TRBV4-1 and TRBJ2-7; 9 bases map to TRBD2. This CDR3 has 16 amino acids. The germline gives CDR1 MGHRA, CDR2 YSYEKL. V shed 3 bases and J 0 bases; nucleotides not matched to a gene: 6. CDR3 DNA: TGCGCCAGCAGCCAGCGGACTAGCGCGAGCTCCTACGAGCAGTACTTC. This translates into CASSQRTSASSYEQYF.

A note on this clone: The identical CDR3 is also encoded by other nucleotide sequences in the sample. The chain employs TRBV2 and TRBJ1-5; tentative D call: TRBD1 (6 bases). Trimming pared 5 bases from V and 1 base from J, leaving 6 bases between. The CDR3 is 13 amino acids. Germline V gives CDR1 SNHLY, CDR2 FYNNEI. This CDR3 reads CASSTGSNQPQHF. CDR3 bases: TGTGCCAGCAGTACAGGGAGCAATCAGCCCCAGCATTTT.

The chain carries TRBV7-9 and TRBJ2-2; D gene unclear. The CDR3 is 12 residues long. Trimming took off 0 bases at V and 7 bases at J, with 3 bases between the two ends. Germline CDR1 SEHNR, CDR2 FQNEAQ (reference sequence). The CDR3 sequence is CASSLASGELFF. For the CDR3, the DNA is TGTGCCAGCAGCTTAGCGAGCGGGGAGCTGTTTTTT.

This clone was recorded only once. This chain connects TRBV6-1 to TRBJ1-2; a weak D match, TRBD1 (5 bases). V was pared by 3 bases and J by 4 bases, with 6 bases between. Per germline, CDR1 MNHNS and CDR2 SASEGT. The CDR3 has 12 residues. The CDR3 spells CASSEGGYGYTF. The CDR3 nucleotides are TGTGCCAGCAGTGAGGGGGGCTATGGCTACACCTTC.

The J gene is TRBJ1-2, the V gene TRBV4-2; D possibly corresponds to TRBD1 (5 bases). V lost 2 bases and J lost 3, with 13 bases in between. Per germline, CDR1 LGHNA and CDR2 YNFKEQ. This CDR3 spans 15 amino acids. The CDR3 spells CASSQQGGVDYGYTF. CDR3 in DNA: TGTGCCAGCAGCCAACAGGGAGGAGTGGACTATGGCTACACCTTC.

This clone was seen more than once but under ten times. The gene calls are TRBV4-2 and TRBJ2-1, with TRBD2 matching over 11 bases. Germline loops: CDR1 LGHNA, CDR2 YNFKEQ. V dropped 4 bases and J dropped 7; count of bases not matched to a gene: 12. The CDR3 extends over 17 amino acids. DNA for the CDR3: TGTGCCAGCAGCCCTACCTTTAGCGGGAGGGGGGCGAATGAGCAGTTCTTC. This codes for CASSPTFSGRGANEQFF.

V gene TRBV19 combines with J gene TRBJ1-5, with D tentatively TRBD1 (6 bases). V lost 3 bases, J lost 4 bases, and 16 bases lay in between. The germline V gene encodes CDR1 LNHDA and CDR2 SQIVND (reference sequence). This CDR3 region has 16 residues. This CDR3 reads CASSILGARGNQPQHF. The CDR3 region has the DNA TGTGCCAGTAGTATTCTTGGGGCTAGGGGGAATCAGCCCCAGCATTTT.

The chain combines TRBV9 with TRBJ2-1; 11 nucleotides align to TRBD2. Germline V gene lookup returns CDR1 SGDLS and CDR2 YYNGEE. V shed 3 bases, J shed 7 bases, and the junction held 3 bases outside the gene matches. The CDR3 has 14 amino acids. CDR3 nucleotides: TGTGCCAGCAGCGCTAGCGGGAGGTCAAATGAGCAGTTCTTC. Its translation: CASSASGRSNEQFF.

The genes are TRBV6-5 and TRBJ1-3; D is unclear. Trimming took 6 bases from V and 5 from J, leaving 14 bases between them. Per germline, CDR1 MNHEY and CDR2 SVGAGI. This CDR3 region has 14 residues. CDR3: CASRDRGGRNTIYF. The CDR3 nucleotides read TGTGCCAGCAGGGACCGGGGAGGCAGAAACACCATATATTTT.

V gene TRBV7-9 combines with J gene TRBJ1-2; a weak D match, TRBD1 (5 bases). Per the germline V gene, CDR1 is SEHNR and CDR2 is FQNEAQ (reference sequence). The CDR3 totals 17 residues. Deletions cut 5 bases from V and 2 bases from J, with 21 bases between. The CDR3 coding sequence is TGTGCCAGCAGCCCCAAGGGACTCCCGAACGGAAACTATGGCTACACCTTC. Protein sequence: CASSPKGLPNGNYGYTF.

This chain connects TRBV29-1 to TRBJ2-7; 9 nucleotides match TRBD2. There are 14 residues in the CDR3. CDR1 and CDR2 from the germline V gene are SQVTM and ANQGSEA. Trimming removed 4 bases from V and 7 bases from J; junction bases left unmatched: 11. CDR3 loop: CSVVLAGPTEEQYF. The CDR3 region has the DNA TGCAGCGTTGTACTAGCGGGCCCCACGGAGGAGCAGTACTTC.

The chain employs TRBV6-5 and TRBJ1-5; D is perhaps TRBD1 (6 bases). Germline V gives CDR1 MNHEY, CDR2 SVGAGI. Trimming stripped 0 bases from V and 3 bases from J, with 9 bases between. The CDR3 length is 15 residues. CDR3 sequence reads: CASSYSGQNNQPQHF. CDR3 sequence (DNA): TGTGCCAGCAGTTACTCCGGACAGAACAATCAGCCCCAGCATTTT.

The rearrangement links TRBV7-9 to TRBJ1-4, with 7 bases fitting TRBD1. The length of the CDR3 is 16 residues. The ends lost 5 bases at V and 4 bases at J; junction bases unmatched: 10. Germline-derived CDR1 and CDR2 are SEHNR and FQNEAQ (reference sequence). The CDR3: CASSDRGGGDNEKLFF. CDR3 sequence (DNA): TGTGCCAGCAGCGACCGGGGAGGGGGCGATAATGAAAAACTGTTTTTT.

The chain has TRBV7-2 and TRBJ1-4; perhaps TRBD1 as D (6 bases). V lost 4 bases and J 0 bases, leaving 12 bases between the germline ends. The CDR3 length is 16 residues. Per germline, CDR1 SGHTA and CDR2 FQGNSA. The CDR3 DNA reads TGTGCCAGCAGCTCTGGACAGACCGCAACTAATGAAAAACTGTTTTTT. The encoded protein is CASSSGQTATNEKLFF.

This clone showed up just a few times. The chain links TRBV19 to TRBJ1-1; the D gene is possibly TRBD1 (5 bases). V lost 2 bases to trimming and J lost 0 bases, with 16 bases between them. CDR3 length equals 17 residues. Germline CDR1 LNHDA, CDR2 SQIVND (reference sequence). This chain's CDR3 is CASSISVAGPLNTEAFF. CDR3 nucleotides: TGTGCCAGTAGTATAAGCGTAGCGGGACCGCTGAACACTGAAGCTTTCTTT.

The CDR3 protein is CASSADRAQGYTF. The CDR3 region has the DNA TGCGCCAGCAGTGCCGACAGGGCTCAAGGCTACACCTTC. The chain has TRBV10-1 and TRBJ1-2; 7 bases align to TRBD1. CDR3 length: 13 amino acids. Per the germline V gene, CDR1 is WNHNN and CDR2 is SYGVQD (reference sequence). The junction had 7 bases not matched to a gene; V was cut back by 4 bases and J by 8 bases.

This clone was counted only a few times. The CDR3 spells CAWSVILGISPLHF. The CDR3 DNA reads as TGTGCCTGGAGTGTCATTCTGGGGATTTCACCCCTCCACTTT. The chain couples TRBV30 to TRBJ1-6; D is ambiguous. From germline, CDR1 is GTSNPN and CDR2 SVGIG (reference sequence). The CDR3 is 14 amino acids. V was shortened by 0 bases and J by 9 bases, with 12 bases between the two germline ends.

The V call is TRBV7-2, the J call TRBJ1-2, with 7 bases fitting TRBD1. There are 13 residues in the CDR3. The V gene's germline CDR1 is SGHTA and CDR2 FQGNSA. V trimming: 4 bases; J trimming: 6 bases; junction bases outside the gene matches: 5. Written as DNA, the CDR3 is TGTGCCAGCAGCTCCCCAGACAGGGATGGCTACACCTTC. It codes for CASSSPDRDGYTF.

V and J are TRBV4-1 and TRBJ1-6; TRBD1 matches 8 bases. Trimming removed 0 bases from V and 10 bases from J; junction bases left unmatched: 5. The CDR3 length is 15 residues. In germline, CDR1 is MGHRA, CDR2 YSYEKL. DNA for the CDR3: TGCGCCAGCAGCCAAGAAGGACAGGGCCAGTCACCCCTCCACTTT. Amino acids: CASSQEGQGQSPLHF.

The CDR3 loop reads CAWSADREKLFF. The CDR3 DNA sequence: TGTGCCTGGAGTGCGGACAGGGAAAAACTGTTTTTT. This chain uses TRBV30 with TRBJ1-4; 7 bases fit TRBD1. The CDR3 loop spans 12 amino acids. V shed 1 base, J shed 8 bases, and the junction held 1 base outside the gene matches. Germline values: CDR1 GTSNPN, CDR2 SVGIG (reference sequence).

J is TRBJ1-2 and V is TRBV14; D unresolved. This CDR3 comprises 12 residues. The germline V gene has CDR1 SGHDN and CDR2 FVKESK. Between the trimmed V and J ends, which lost 4 bases and 4 bases, there was a span of 7 bases. CDR3 sequence: CASSPGTYGYTF. The DNA for the CDR3 is TGTGCCAGCAGCCCTGGAACCTATGGCTACACCTTC.

The CDR3 is CASSPGDRGSGTEAFF. The DNA for the CDR3 is TGTGCCAGTAGTCCCGGGGACAGGGGGTCAGGCACTGAAGCTTTCTTT. The chain joins TRBV19 to TRBJ1-1; 11 bases agree with TRBD1. With V trimmed by 5 bases and J by 4 bases, 9 bases remained unmatched. The CDR3 spans 16 residues. Germline V lookup: CDR1 LNHDA, CDR2 SQIVND (reference sequence).

This chain uses TRBV7-4 with TRBJ2-7; 8 bases are shared with TRBD1. CDR3 length: 13 residues. Germline V gene lookup returns CDR1 SGHVT and CDR2 SQSDAQ. The V segment lost 5 bases and the J segment 6 bases; nucleotides outside the gene matches: 6. CDR3 residues: CASSLRQGPEQYF. The CDR3 DNA sequence: TGTGCCAGCAGCCTTCGACAGGGGCCCGAGCAGTACTTC. The full variable domain, in which reference TRBV7-4 and TRBJ2-7 provide the parts outside the CDR3, is GAGVSQSPRYKVAKRGRDVALRCDSISGHVTLYWYRQTLGQGSEVLTYSQSDAQRDKSGRPSGRFSAERPERSVSTLKIQRTEQGDSAVYLCASSLRQGPEQYFGPGTRLTVT.

The chain is built from TRBV6-5 and TRBJ1-1, with TRBD1 identical over 8 bases. The CDR3 contains 13 residues. Germline CDR1 reads MNHEY; CDR2 reads SVGAGI. The V segment lost 9 bases and the J segment 1 base; nucleotides outside the gene matches: 4. CDR3 coding DNA: TGTGCCAGTCGGACAGGGCGGAACACTGAAGCTTTCTTT. Its translation is CASRTGRNTEAFF.

CDR3: CAWSGGQGASYEQYF. The CDR3, as DNA: TGTGCCTGGAGTGGGGGACAGGGGGCTTCCTACGAGCAGTACTTC. The chain employs TRBV30 and TRBJ2-7, with 12 positions matching TRBD1. The CDR3 contains 15 residues. V shed 1 base, J shed 1 base, and the junction held 2 bases outside the gene matches. Germline V gene lookup returns CDR1 GTSNPN and CDR2 SVGIG (reference sequence).

V gene TRBV19 combines with J gene TRBJ2-7; the match to TRBD1 covers 7 bases. The CDR3 is 14 residues long. J gave up 0 bases and V 5 bases, and 4 bases lay outside the gene matches. Per the germline V gene, CDR1 is LNHDA and CDR2 is SQIVND (reference sequence). The CDR3 nucleotides read TGTGCCAGTAGTGCCCCAGGGGGCTCCTACGAGCAGTACTTC. Its protein is CASSAPGGSYEQYF.

V gene TRBV29-1 combines with J gene TRBJ2-1; 16 nucleotides match TRBD2. The CDR3 totals 17 residues. Trimming cost V 8 bases and J 5 bases; bases outside gene matches: 12. Germline V gives CDR1 SQVTM, CDR2 ANQGSEA. The CDR3 sequence is CSLPGTSGRARNNEQFF. CDR3 bases: TGCAGCCTGCCGGGGACTAGCGGGAGGGCCAGGAACAATGAGCAGTTCTTC.

The chain has TRBV6-1 and TRBJ1-2; 7 bases match TRBD1. The CDR3 extends over 12 amino acids. V lost 4 bases, J lost 5 bases, and 1 base stayed unmatched. Per germline, CDR1 MNHNS and CDR2 SASEGT. In nucleotides, the CDR3 is TGTGCCAGCAGTGGACAGGGATATGGCTACACCTTC. The encoded protein is CASSGQGYGYTF.

The rearrangement uses TRBV29-1 and TRBJ2-1, with TRBD1 identical over 8 bases. The V gene's germline CDR1 is SQVTM and CDR2 ANQGSEA. The CDR3 is 13 residues long. After removal of 7 bases from V and 10 bases from J, the junction contained 12 bases not matched to a gene. In DNA, the CDR3 is TGCAGCGGCCGGCCTTCAGGGGGCACGGAGCAGTTCTTC. It specifies CSGRPSGGTEQFF.